This TCR beta chain was sequenced for a study of blood T cell repertoires in COVID-19. As handled by the study authors: Amplifying reference gene primers gave estimates of nucleated cell counts. Method: immunoSEQ multiplex PCR; TCRdb's copy keeps in-frame clones and lacks some. The V and J calls and clone size are taken from that table; D and trimming were inferred from the DNA. The table includes 50,000 to 75,000 clones, about 90% detected once. This CDR3 has 14 residues. Trimming removed 5 bases at V and 4 bases at J, with 13 bases between. Germline values: CDR1 SGHDT, CDR2 YYEEEE. Sequences were obtained from peripheral blood. This chain joins TRBV5-6 and TRBJ2-1; TRBD1 might be the D (5 bases). The receptor comes from a man in his 60s with acute or convalescent COVID-19. The CDR3 nucleotides are TGTGCCAGCAGAATCGGACACGAGTACAATGAGCAGTTCTTC. This codes for CASRIGHEYNEQFF.